The next 21 T cell receptor beta chains were all read from a single sample in a study of blood T cell repertoires in COVID-19. This table comes from immunoSEQ multiplex PCR, and its TCRdb copy is limited to in-frame clones, with some not included. The data contain 250,000 to 350,000 clones, roughly 90% of them seen just once; the ten biggest clones take up around 12%. Sequencing was done on a sample of peripheral blood. These receptors were collected from a woman aged 55-69 years with acute or convalescent COVID-19.

The chain couples TRBV6-2 or TRBV6-3 to TRBJ2-2, with 7 bases aligning to TRBD1. The J segment lost 2 bases and the V segment lost 2 bases, leaving 5 bases of the junction unmatched. This CDR3 is 16 amino acids long. CDR1 MNHEY and CDR2 SVGEGT come from the germline V gene. Here the CDR3 DNA reads TGTGCCAGCAGTTACCCCCGGGACAGAAACACCGGGGAGCTGTTTTTT. It is translated as CASSYPRDRNTGELFF.

This clone is a singleton in its sample. The chain carries TRBV28 and TRBJ1-5, with D perhaps matching TRBD1 (6 bases). Germline lookup yields CDR1 MDHEN and CDR2 SYDVKM. This CDR3 contains 12 residues. The germline V and J ends were trimmed by 5 bases and 5 bases, with 7 bases remaining between them. CDR3 in DNA: TGTGCCAGCAGTCAGGGGTATCAGCCCCAGCATTTT. It encodes CASSQGYQPQHF.

V is TRBV7-9 and J is TRBJ2-4, with 8 bases aligning to TRBD1. Germline V gene sequence: CDR1 SEHNR, CDR2 FQNEAQ (reference sequence). The CDR3 is 15 amino acids. The junction had 6 bases not matched to a gene; V was cut back by 4 bases and J by 4 bases. CDR3 amino acids: CASSSDRGIKNIQYF. The CDR3 region has the DNA TGTGCCAGCAGCTCCGACAGGGGAATTAAAAACATTCAGTACTTC.

The gene calls are TRBV18 and TRBJ1-1; 8 bases map to TRBD1. The J segment lost 3 bases and the V segment lost 3 bases, leaving 3 bases of the junction unmatched. The CDR3 is 14 amino acids. Germline V gene data show CDR1 as KGHSH and CDR2 as LQKENI. The DNA of the CDR3 is TGTGCCAGCTCACCCTCGACAGGGGACACTGAAGCTTTCTTT. This encodes CASSPSTGDTEAFF.

This clone was counted between two and nine times. The chain has TRBV2 and TRBJ1-1; D remains unclear. Trimming stripped 5 bases from V and 5 bases from J, with 18 bases between. Germline V lookup: CDR1 SNHLY, CDR2 FYNNEI. CDR3 length equals 15 residues. CDR3 residues: CASSPRPNDGTEAFF. In DNA form, the CDR3 reads TGTGCCAGCAGTCCCCGGCCGAATGACGGGACTGAAGCTTTCTTT.

In the case of this clone: The DNA is omitted, as the CDR3 cannot be located on it reliably, and the CDR3 follows TCRdb's listing. The chain has TRBV30 and TRBJ1-5; the table's D call, TRBD1, was not checked against the DNA. Germline V lookup: CDR1 GTSNPN, CDR2 SVGIG (reference sequence). Including both end residues, the CDR3 is 14 amino acids long. The CDR3 protein is CAWSSGQGNQPQHF.

V and J are TRBV6-2 or TRBV6-3 and TRBJ2-1; 10 bases align to TRBD1. This CDR3 region has 19 residues. Germline CDR1 is MNHEY and CDR2 is SVGEGT. V gave up 2 bases and J gave up 7 bases; unmatched junction bases: 17. CDR3 sequence: CASSYLTTPGRTGGNEQFF. DNA for the CDR3: TGTGCCAGCAGTTACCTTACTACTCCCGGGAGGACAGGGGGGAATGAGCAGTTCTTC.

This rearrangement joins TRBV5-4 to TRBJ1-2, with TRBD1 matching over 10 bases. Losses at the gene ends were 2 bases for V and 7 bases for J; bases not matched to a gene: 5. This CDR3 has 14 amino acids. CDR1 is SGHNT and CDR2 is YYREEE in the germline V gene (reference sequence). CDR3 protein: CASSFKDRGGGYTF. CDR3 sequence (DNA): TGTGCCAGCAGCTTCAAGGACAGGGGGGGTGGCTACACCTTC.

The V gene is TRBV24-1, the J gene TRBJ2-3, with 7 bases lining up with TRBD1. The CDR3 covers 15 residues. CDR1 and CDR2 from the germline V gene are KGHDR and SFDVKD. V was pared by 3 bases and J by 2 bases, with 4 bases of the junction left unmatched. CDR3 bases: TGTGCCACCAGTGATACGGGACAGTTCACAGATACGCAGTATTTT. It encodes CATSDTGQFTDTQYF.

Notes on this clone: Other DNA sequences in the sample encode the same CDR3. V usage is TRBV9 and J usage is TRBJ2-1, with 9 positions matching TRBD2. Germline V gene data show CDR1 as SGDLS and CDR2 as YYNGEE. The J segment lost 1 base and the V segment lost 2 bases, leaving 1 base of the junction unmatched. The CDR3 extends over 15 amino acids. CDR3 protein: CASSVSGGSYNEQFF. CDR3 DNA: TGTGCCAGCAGCGTTAGCGGGGGTTCCTACAATGAGCAGTTCTTC.

This clone has only one observation. The chain couples TRBV13 to TRBJ2-7, with 7 bases identical to TRBD1. V dropped 5 bases and J dropped 5; count of bases not matched to a gene: 6. The CDR3 has 13 residues. Germline CDR1 is PRHDT and CDR2 is FYEKMQ (reference sequence). CDR3 protein: CASSLTGTHEQYF. The CDR3 DNA follows: TGTGCCAGCAGCCTGACAGGGACCCACGAGCAGTACTTC.

This clone was seen only once. The V and J genes are TRBV19 and TRBJ1-5; TRBD1 agrees at 9 bases. This CDR3 has 16 residues. The germline CDR1 and CDR2 sequences are LNHDA and SQIVND (reference sequence). J was trimmed by 6 bases and V by 7 bases; bases with no gene match: 13. The chain's CDR3 is CASTPGQGSISQPQHF. The CDR3 DNA sequence: TGTGCCAGTACCCCGGGACAGGGAAGTATCAGTCAGCCCCAGCATTTT.

J is TRBJ2-3 and V is TRBV3-1 (or the pseudogene TRBV3-2); D possibly corresponds to TRBD1 (6 bases). V lost 7 bases and J lost 4, with 12 bases in between. The CDR3 has 13 residues. CDR1 is LGHDT, CDR2 YNNKEL, per germline (reference sequence). CDR3 protein: CASKLQGADTQYF. The CDR3 DNA follows: TGTGCCAGCAAGCTACAGGGAGCAGATACGCAGTATTTT.

The V call is TRBV9, the J call TRBJ1-3, with a weak D call TRBD1 (6 bases). V lost 0 bases to trimming and J lost 7 bases, with 14 bases between them. The CDR3 extends over 15 amino acids. The V gene's germline CDR1 is SGDLS and CDR2 YYNGEE. The CDR3 region has the DNA TGTGCCAGCAGCGTAGAGTGGGGGCCAGGGAACACCATATATTTT. Translated, it gives CASSVEWGPGNTIYF.

The genes are TRBV28 and TRBJ2-7; 7 nucleotides agree with TRBD2. The germline V gene encodes CDR1 MDHEN and CDR2 SYDVKM. V shed 3 bases, J shed 2 bases, and the junction held 10 bases outside the gene matches. CDR3 length equals 16 residues. The CDR3 is CASSFPLAELTYEQYF. Here the CDR3 DNA reads TGTGCCAGCAGTTTTCCCCTAGCGGAGCTTACCTACGAGCAGTACTTC.

V is TRBV19 and J is TRBJ1-5; D not resolved. The V end lost 5 bases, the J end lost 1 base, and 15 bases lay between the germline ends. Germline V CDR1 and CDR2: LNHDA, SQIVND (reference sequence). The CDR3 totals 16 residues. In DNA form, the CDR3 reads TGTGCCAGTAGTCTGGAGGGCCCACGGAGCAATCAGCCCCAGCATTTT. It is translated as CASSLEGPRSNQPQHF.

DNA of the CDR3: TGCGCCAGCAGCCTTAGGACAGACTCTGGAAACACCATATATTTT. This sequence encodes CASSLRTDSGNTIYF. The chain couples TRBV4-1 to TRBJ1-3, with D possibly being TRBD1 (6 bases). The CDR3 consists of 15 residues. Germline V lookup: CDR1 MGHRA, CDR2 YSYEKL. V lost 4 bases and J lost 0, with 10 bases in between.

The V call is TRBV11-2, the J call TRBJ1-2; D ambiguous. CDR1 and CDR2 (germline): SGHAT, FQNNGV. This CDR3 has 12 residues. V gave up 0 bases and J gave up 8 bases, with 7 bases separating them. The CDR3 DNA reads TGTGCCAGCAGCTTAGAGGGAGGGGGCTACACCTTC. It encodes CASSLEGGGYTF.

The V and J genes are TRBV27 and TRBJ2-7, with no clear D. The V end was cut by 2 bases, the J end by 2 bases, with 7 bases between. The CDR3 is made up of 13 amino acids. Germline V gives CDR1 MNHEY, CDR2 SMNVEV (reference sequence). The CDR3 spells CASSLLGTYEQYF. DNA for the CDR3: TGTGCCAGCAGTTTACTCGGTACCTACGAGCAGTACTTC.

This sequence joins TRBV6-5 and TRBJ2-3, with TRBD2 matching over 8 bases. The germline gives CDR1 MNHEY, CDR2 SVGAGI. The CDR3 is 15 residues long. Unmatched junction bases numbered 7, after V lost 6 bases and J lost 2 bases. CDR3 in DNA: TGTGCCAGCAGCGGGGTAGCGGGGTTCACAGATACGCAGTATTTT. This sequence encodes CASSGVAGFTDTQYF.

The gene calls are TRBV20-1 and TRBJ2-5; 8 nucleotides agree with TRBD2. Germline V gene data show CDR1 as DFQATT and CDR2 as SNEGSKA (reference sequence). The V and J ends lost 3 bases and 5 bases, in that order; junction bases with no gene match: 8. The CDR3 is 14 residues long. The CDR3 DNA follows: TGCAGTGCTAGTCACCAGCGGGGGAGGGAGACCCAGTACTTC. Its translation is CSASHQRGRETQYF.